The clone carrying this TCR beta chain was counted many times. No antigen is known for it. These data are taken from a study of neurological immune-mediated disorders. The study, taken as a whole, reports: Expanded clones shared no CDR3 amino acid sequences across subjects, suggesting private repertoires in all groups.

Via MiXCR, TCRdb re-called the 5' RACE reads, giving one row per CDR3 protein. The top ten clones hold less than 15% of a sample with roughly 45,000 distinct CDR3 sequences, approximately 2.8% of them seen once. V was clipped by 7 bases and J by 4 bases, with 13 bases between them. CDR3 length: 13 residues. This TCR was sampled from a woman aged 45-65 years with multiple sclerosis. Sequencing was performed on PBMCs. The V call is TRBV12-3 or TRBV12-4, the J call TRBJ1-2; D remains unclear. The DNA of the CDR3 is TGTGCCAGCAAACAGTCGTCTAGCTATGGCTACACCTTC. Amino acid sequence: CASKQSSSYGYTF.